The rows below give T cell receptor beta chains drawn from one sample of a study of blood T cell repertoires in COVID-19. The method was immunoSEQ multiplex PCR; TCRdb's version includes in-frame clones alone and lacks a portion of them. Here the sample spans more than 200,000 clones, 80% to 90% being singletons. The sample taken for sequencing was peripheral blood. The receptors stem from a man aged 80 or over with acute or convalescent COVID-19. The CDR3 runs from the conserved cysteine through the conserved F or W. The D gene is left open where the match is weak. Clone size, where shown, is once, few, many, or a class for clones that have expanded.

v_call	d_call	clone_size	j_call	cdr3_nt	cdr3_aa
TRBV7-2	TRBD1	.	TRBJ1-2	TGTGCCAGCAGCCCGGGACAGGGGAACTATGGCTACACCTTC	CASSPGQGNYGYTF
TRBV7-2	.	.	TRBJ2-7	TGTGCCAGCAGCTTAAAGGGGTCCTACGAGCAGTACTTC	CASSLKGSYEQYF
TRBV2	.	.	TRBJ1-5	TGTGCCAGCACCTTAGACAGCTATAGCAATCAGCCCCAGCATTTT	CASTLDSYSNQPQHF
TRBV7-3	.	.	TRBJ1-2	TGTGCCAGCAGCTTAACAGGAGGGCTTGGCTACACCTTC	CASSLTGGLGYTF
TRBV7-5	.	.	TRBJ2-5	TGTGCCAGAAGCTTAGGTCTGGCGGGGGGGCTAGCCCAAGAGACCCAGTACTTC	CARSLGLAGGLAQETQYF
TRBV10-3	TRBD1	.	TRBJ1-2	TGTGCCATCAGTGAGGGGGCAGGGGGTCTTGACTATGGCTACACCTTC	CAISEGAGGLDYGYTF
TRBV11-3	.	.	TRBJ2-3	TGTGCCAGCAGCTTAGAGGGCCGAGCCACAGATACGCAGTATTTT	CASSLEGRATDTQYF
TRBV5-4	.	once	TRBJ1-1	TGTGCCAGCAGCAATGCGGGTGGTCAGGTGAACACTGAAGCTTTCTTT	CASSNAGGQVNTEAFF
TRBV23-1	.	.	TRBJ1-1	TGCGCCAGCAGTCAATCGCAGTCTGAAGCTTTCTTT	CASSQSQSEAFF
TRBV4-2	.	few	TRBJ2-3	TGTGCCAGCAGCCAAGGAAGAGCAGGAGGGGATACGCAGTATTTT	CASSQGRAGGDTQYF
TRBV7-2	TRBD1	.	TRBJ1-3	TGTGCCAGCAGCTTCGACAGGGCAACTGGAAACACCATATATTTT	CASSFDRATGNTIYF
TRBV5-6	TRBD1	.	TRBJ1-2	TGTGCCAGCAGTAGGGACAGGGCGAACTATGGCTACACCTTC	CASSRDRANYGYTF
TRBV19	.	.	TRBJ1-1	TGTGCCAGTAGTCGCCAAGGGGCGGGGGGCGCTGAAGCTTTCTTT	CASSRQGAGGAEAFF
TRBV5-1	TRBD2	.	TRBJ2-1	TGCGCCAGCAGCCCAGCTGAAGCGGGAGGTTATGGTGAGCAGTTCTTC	CASSPAEAGGYGEQFF
TRBV7-2	.	.	TRBJ1-1	TGTGCCAGCAGCCCTCAGCGGGGGACTGAAGCTTTCTTT	CASSPQRGTEAFF
TRBV7-9	.	.	TRBJ1-1	TGTGCCAGCAGCTTAGTACAGAACACTGAAGCTTTCTTT	CASSLVQNTEAFF
TRBV5-5	TRBD1	.	TRBJ1-1	TGTGCCAGCAGCTTGGGGACAGGGGTGGCCTGGAACACTGAAGCTTTCTTT	CASSLGTGVAWNTEAFF
TRBV18	.	.	TRBJ1-2	TGTGCCAGCTCACCCCGGGACTATGGCTACACCTTC	CASSPRDYGYTF
TRBV2	TRBD2	.	TRBJ2-3	TGTGCCAGCAGTGATAGATCCGGGGGGGCTTCAGATACGCAGTATTTT	CASSDRSGGASDTQYF
TRBV28	.	.	TRBJ2-5	TGTGCCAGCAGTTTCGAGAGCACCCAGTACTTC	CASSFESTQYF